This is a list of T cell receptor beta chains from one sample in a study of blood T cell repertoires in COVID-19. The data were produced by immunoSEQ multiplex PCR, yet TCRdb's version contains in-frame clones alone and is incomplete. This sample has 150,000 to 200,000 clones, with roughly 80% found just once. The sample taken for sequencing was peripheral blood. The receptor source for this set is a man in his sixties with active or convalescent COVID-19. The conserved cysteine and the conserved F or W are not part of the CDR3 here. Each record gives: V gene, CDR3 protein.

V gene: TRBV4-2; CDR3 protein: ASSQPGRNSYEQY
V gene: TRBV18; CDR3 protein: ASSRDTEQY
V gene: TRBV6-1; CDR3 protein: ASSAHGEGLGEKLF
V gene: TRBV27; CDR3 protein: ASSLSSGRVYEQF
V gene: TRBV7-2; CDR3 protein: ASSLVLAGGYEQY
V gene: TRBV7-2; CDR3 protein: ASSPMRTGRGETQY
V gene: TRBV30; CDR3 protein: AWAAPLTRPYSNQPQH
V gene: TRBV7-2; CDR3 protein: ASSATRDQPQH
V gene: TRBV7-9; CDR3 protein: ASSSPGAIEQY
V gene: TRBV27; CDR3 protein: ASSLSPDRGLLAGELF
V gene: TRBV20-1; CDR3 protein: SASSGKQF
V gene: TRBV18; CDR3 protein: ASSPMGGEAEQF
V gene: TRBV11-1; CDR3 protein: ASSSSTSGETQY
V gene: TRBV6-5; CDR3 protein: ASSYSLTGDTGELF
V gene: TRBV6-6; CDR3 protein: ASSPQGRTPLH
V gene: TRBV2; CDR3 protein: ASSDRTGVVSEQY
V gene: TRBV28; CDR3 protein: ASRGQAIDSGANVLT
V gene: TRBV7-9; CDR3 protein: ASSQSGGTEAF
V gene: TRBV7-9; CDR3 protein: ASSLVRTGGIDEQY
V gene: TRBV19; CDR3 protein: ASSIFTDSANQPQH
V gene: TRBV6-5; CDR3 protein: ASCQGGEQY
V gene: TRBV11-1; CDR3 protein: ASSLEAAGDTQY
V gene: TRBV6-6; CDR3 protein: ASLKATNYGYT
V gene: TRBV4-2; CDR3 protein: ASSQASGRDNEQF
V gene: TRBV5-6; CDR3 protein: ASSLVLAGEQF
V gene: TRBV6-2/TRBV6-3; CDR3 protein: ASSVWDLRETQY
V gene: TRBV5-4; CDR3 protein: ASSLGVTASTDTQY
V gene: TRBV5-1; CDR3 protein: ASSFSGGSYEQY
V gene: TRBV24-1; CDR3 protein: ATRSEGADGDTEAF
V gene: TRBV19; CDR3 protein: ASRTRGNGNQPQH
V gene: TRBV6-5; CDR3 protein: ASSRGLAGYNEQF
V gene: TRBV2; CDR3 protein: ARATSGTSTDTQY